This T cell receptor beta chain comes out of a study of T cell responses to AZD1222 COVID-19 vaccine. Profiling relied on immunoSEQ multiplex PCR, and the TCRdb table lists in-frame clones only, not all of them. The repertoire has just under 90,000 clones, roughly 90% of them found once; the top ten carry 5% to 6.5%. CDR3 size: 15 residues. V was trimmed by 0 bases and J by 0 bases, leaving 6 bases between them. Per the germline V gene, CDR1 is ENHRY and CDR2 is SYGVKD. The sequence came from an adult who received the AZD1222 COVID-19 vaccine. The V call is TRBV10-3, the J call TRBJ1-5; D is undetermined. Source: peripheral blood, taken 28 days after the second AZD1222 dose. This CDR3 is CAISESGNSNQPQHF. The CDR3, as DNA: TGTGCCATCAGTGAGTCTGGCAATAGCAATCAGCCCCAGCATTTT.